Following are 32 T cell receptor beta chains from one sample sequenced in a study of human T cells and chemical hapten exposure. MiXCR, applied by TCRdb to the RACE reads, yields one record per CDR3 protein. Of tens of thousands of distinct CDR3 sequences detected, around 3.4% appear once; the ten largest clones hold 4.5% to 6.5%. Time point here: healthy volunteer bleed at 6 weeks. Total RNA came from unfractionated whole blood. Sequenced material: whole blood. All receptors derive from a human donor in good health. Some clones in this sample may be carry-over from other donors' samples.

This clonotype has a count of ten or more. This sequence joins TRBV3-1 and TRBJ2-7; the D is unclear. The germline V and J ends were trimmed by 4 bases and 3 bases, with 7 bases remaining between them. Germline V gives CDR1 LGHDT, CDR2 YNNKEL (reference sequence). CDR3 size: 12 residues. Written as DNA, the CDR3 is TGTGCCAGCAGCCGAGTCGGCTACGAGCAGTACTTC. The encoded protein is CASSRVGYEQYF.

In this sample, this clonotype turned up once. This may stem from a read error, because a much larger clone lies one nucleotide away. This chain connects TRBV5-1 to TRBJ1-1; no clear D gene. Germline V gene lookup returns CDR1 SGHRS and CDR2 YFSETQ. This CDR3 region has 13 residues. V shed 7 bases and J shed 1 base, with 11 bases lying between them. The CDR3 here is CASFNLSNTEAFF. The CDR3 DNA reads TGCGCCAGCTTTAACCTATCGAACACTGAAGCTTTCTTT.

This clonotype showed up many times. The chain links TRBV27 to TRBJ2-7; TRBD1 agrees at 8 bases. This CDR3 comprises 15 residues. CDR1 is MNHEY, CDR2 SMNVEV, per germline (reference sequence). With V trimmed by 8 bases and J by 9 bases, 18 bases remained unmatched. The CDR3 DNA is TGTGCCAGCTACCCAAGGGGAGGACAGGGTCGAAGGCAGTACTTC. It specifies CASYPRGGQGRRQYF.

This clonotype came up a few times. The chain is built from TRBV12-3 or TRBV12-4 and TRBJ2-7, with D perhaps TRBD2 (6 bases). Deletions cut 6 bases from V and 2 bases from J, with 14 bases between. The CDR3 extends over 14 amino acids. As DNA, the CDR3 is TGTGCCAGCAGCCCAGCGGGCCTTGCCTACGAGCAGTACTTC. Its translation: CASSPAGLAYEQYF.

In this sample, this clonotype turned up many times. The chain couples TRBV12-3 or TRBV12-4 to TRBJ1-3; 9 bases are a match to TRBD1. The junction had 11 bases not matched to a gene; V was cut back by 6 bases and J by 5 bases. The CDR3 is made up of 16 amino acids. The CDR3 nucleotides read TGTGCCAGCAGCACGGGACAGGGTTCTGCGAGAAACACCATATATTTT. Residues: CASSTGQGSARNTIYF.

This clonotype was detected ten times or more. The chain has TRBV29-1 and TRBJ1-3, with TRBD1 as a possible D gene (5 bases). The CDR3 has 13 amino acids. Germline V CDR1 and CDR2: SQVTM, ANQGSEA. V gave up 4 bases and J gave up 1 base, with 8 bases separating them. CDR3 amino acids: CSVAGPSGNTIYF. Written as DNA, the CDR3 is TGCAGCGTTGCGGGGCCATCTGGAAACACCATATATTTT.

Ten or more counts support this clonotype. CDR3 in DNA: TGTGCCAGCAGTGACAAAGGGACGGGGACCGGGGAGCTGTTTTTT. As protein: CASSDKGTGTGELFF. The V call is TRBV6-4, the J call TRBJ2-2; D tentatively reads TRBD1 or TRBD2 (5 bases each). This CDR3 has 15 amino acids. Germline V gene sequence: CDR1 MRHNA, CDR2 SNTAGT. V was pared by 2 bases and J by 5 bases, with 12 bases between.

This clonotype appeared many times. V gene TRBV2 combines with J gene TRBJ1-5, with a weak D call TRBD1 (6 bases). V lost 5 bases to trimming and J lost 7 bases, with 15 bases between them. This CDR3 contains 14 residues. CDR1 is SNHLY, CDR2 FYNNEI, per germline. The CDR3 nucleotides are TGTGCCAGCAGTAAAGGGGGGTCGGGACAGCCCCAGCATTTT. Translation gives CASSKGGSGQPQHF.

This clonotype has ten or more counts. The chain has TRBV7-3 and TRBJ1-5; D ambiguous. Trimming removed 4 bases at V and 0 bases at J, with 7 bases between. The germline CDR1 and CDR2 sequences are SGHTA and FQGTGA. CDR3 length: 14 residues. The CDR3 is CASSSKGSNQPQHF. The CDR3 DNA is TGTGCCAGCAGCTCTAAAGGTAGCAATCAGCCCCAGCATTTT.

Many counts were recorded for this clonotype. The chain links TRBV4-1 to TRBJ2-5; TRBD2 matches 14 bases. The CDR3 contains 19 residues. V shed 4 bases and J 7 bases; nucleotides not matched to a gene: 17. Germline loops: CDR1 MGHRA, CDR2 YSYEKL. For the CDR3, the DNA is TGCGCCAGCAGCCGGACGCCGGGACTAGCGGGAGCCGCAGGGGGGACCCAGTACTTC. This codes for CASSRTPGLAGAAGGTQYF.

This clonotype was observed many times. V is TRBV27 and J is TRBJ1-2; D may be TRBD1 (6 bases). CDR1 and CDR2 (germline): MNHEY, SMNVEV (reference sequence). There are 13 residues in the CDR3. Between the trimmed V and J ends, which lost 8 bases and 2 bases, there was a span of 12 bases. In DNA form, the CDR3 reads TGTGCCAGCGGAACAGGGACGAACTATGGCTACACCTTC. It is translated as CASGTGTNYGYTF.

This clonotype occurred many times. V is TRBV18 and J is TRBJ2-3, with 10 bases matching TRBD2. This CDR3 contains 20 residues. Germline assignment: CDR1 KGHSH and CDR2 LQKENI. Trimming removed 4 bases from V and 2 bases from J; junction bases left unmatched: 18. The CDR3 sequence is CASSLTNSGRDIYDTDTQYF. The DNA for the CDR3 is TGTGCCAGCTCACTAACCAACAGCGGGAGGGATATTTATGACACAGATACGCAGTATTTT.

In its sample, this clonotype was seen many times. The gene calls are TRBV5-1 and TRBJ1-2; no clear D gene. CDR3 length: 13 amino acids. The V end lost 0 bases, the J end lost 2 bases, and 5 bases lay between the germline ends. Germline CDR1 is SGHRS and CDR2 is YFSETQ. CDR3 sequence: CASSLDGNYGYTF. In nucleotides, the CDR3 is TGCGCCAGCAGCTTGGACGGGAACTATGGCTACACCTTC.

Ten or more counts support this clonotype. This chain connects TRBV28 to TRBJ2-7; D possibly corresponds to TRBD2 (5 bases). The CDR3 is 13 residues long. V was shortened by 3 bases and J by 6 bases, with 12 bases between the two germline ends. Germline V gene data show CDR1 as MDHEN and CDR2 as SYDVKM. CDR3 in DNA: TGTGCCAGCAGTTTTAATCCAGGAGGCGAGCAGTACTTC. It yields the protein CASSFNPGGEQYF.

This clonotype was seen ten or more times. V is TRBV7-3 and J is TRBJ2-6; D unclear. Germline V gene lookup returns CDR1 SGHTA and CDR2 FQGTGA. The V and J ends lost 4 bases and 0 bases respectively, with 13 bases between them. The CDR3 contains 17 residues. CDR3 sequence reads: CASSSPHTNSGANVLTF. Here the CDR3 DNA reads TGTGCCAGCAGCTCCCCCCACACGAACTCTGGGGCCAACGTCCTGACTTTC. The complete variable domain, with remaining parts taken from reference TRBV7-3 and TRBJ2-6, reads GAGVSQTPSNKVTEKGKYVELRCDPISGHTALYWYRQSLGQGPEFLIYFQGTGAADDSGLPNDRFFAVRPEGSVSTLKIQRTERGDSAVYLCASSSPHTNSGANVLTFGAGSRLTVL.

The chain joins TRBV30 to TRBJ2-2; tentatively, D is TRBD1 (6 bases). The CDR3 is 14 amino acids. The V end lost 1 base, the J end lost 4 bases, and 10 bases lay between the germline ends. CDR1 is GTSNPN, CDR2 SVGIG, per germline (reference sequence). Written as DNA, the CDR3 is TGTGCCTGGAGTGGAGTAGGGGGCACCGGGGAGCTGTTTTTT. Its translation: CAWSGVGGTGELFF. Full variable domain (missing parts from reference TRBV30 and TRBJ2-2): SQTIHQWPATLVQPVGSPLSLECTVEGTSNPNLYWYRQAAGRGLQLLFYSVGIGQISSEVPQNLSASRPQDRQFILSSKKLLLSDSGFYLCAWSGVGGTGELFFGEGSRLTVL.

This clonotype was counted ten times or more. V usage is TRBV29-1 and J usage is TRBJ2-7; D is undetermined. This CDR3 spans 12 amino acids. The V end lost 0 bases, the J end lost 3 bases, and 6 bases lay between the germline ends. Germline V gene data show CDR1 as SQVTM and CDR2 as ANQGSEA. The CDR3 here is CSVEEGNYEQYF. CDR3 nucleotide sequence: TGCAGCGTTGAAGAGGGCAACTACGAGCAGTACTTC.

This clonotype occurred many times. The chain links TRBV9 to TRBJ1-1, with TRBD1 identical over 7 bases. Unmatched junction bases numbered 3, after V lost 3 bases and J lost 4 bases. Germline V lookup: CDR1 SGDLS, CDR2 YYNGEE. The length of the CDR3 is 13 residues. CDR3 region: CASSAGQITEAFF. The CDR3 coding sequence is TGTGCCAGCAGCGCGGGACAGATCACTGAAGCTTTCTTT.

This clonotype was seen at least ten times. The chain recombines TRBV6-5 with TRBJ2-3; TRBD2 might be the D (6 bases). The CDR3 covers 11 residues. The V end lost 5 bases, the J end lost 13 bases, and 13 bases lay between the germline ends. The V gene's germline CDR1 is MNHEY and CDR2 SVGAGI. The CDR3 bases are TGTGCCAGCAGTCACCGGGACTCGGAGTATTTT. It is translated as CASSHRDSEYF.

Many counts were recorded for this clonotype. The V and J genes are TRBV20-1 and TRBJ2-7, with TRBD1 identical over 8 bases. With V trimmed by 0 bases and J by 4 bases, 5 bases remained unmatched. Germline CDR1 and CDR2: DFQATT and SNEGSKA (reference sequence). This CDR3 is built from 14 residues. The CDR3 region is CSARDGTGVYEQYF. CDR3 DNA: TGCAGTGCTAGAGATGGGACAGGAGTATACGAGCAGTACTTC.

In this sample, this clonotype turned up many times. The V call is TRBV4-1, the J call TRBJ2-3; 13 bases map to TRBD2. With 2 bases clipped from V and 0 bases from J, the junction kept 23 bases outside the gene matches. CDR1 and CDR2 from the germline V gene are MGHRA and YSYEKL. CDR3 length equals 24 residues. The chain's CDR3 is CASSQPPLAAGTSGIPTSTDTQYF. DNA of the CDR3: TGCGCCAGCAGCCAACCCCCGTTGGCAGCCGGGACTAGCGGGATACCCACTAGCACAGATACGCAGTATTTT.

CDR3 in amino acids: CSVEADRGSTDTQYF. The CDR3 DNA sequence: TGCAGCGTTGAAGCTGACAGGGGAAGCACAGATACGCAGTATTTT. This rearrangement joins TRBV29-1 to TRBJ2-3, with TRBD1 matching over 8 bases. V lost 1 base, J lost 0 bases, and 3 bases stayed unmatched. Germline V gives CDR1 SQVTM, CDR2 ANQGSEA. The length of the CDR3 is 15 residues.

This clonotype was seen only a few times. The CDR3 is CASTRGGVYEQYF. The CDR3 DNA sequence: TGTGCCAGCACTAGAGGGGGGGTTTACGAGCAGTACTTC. The chain joins TRBV7-2 to TRBJ2-7; D perhaps matches TRBD2 (7 bases). The germline CDR1 and CDR2 sequences are SGHTA and FQGNSA. The CDR3 consists of 13 residues. V lost 7 bases to trimming and J lost 4 bases, with 14 bases between them.

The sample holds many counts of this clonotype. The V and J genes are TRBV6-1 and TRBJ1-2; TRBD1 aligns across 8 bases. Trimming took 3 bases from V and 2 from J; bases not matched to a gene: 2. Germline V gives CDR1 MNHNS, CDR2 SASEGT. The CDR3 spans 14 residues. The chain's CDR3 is CASSEWTGNYGYTF. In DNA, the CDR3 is TGTGCCAGCAGTGAGTGGACAGGGAACTATGGCTACACCTTC.

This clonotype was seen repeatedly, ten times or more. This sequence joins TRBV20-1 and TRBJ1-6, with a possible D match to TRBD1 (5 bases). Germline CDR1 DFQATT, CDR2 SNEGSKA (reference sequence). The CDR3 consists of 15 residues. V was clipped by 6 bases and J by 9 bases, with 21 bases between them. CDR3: CSAPPRGGGISPLHF. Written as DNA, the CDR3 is TGCAGTGCCCCACCCCGGGGCGGGGGTATTTCACCCCTCCACTTT.

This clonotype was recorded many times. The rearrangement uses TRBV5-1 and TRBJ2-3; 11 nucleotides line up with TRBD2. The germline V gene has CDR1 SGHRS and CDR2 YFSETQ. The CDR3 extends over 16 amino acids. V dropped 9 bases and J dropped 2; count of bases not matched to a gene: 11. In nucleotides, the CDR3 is TGCGCCACCACCCAAGGGACTAGCGGTCTCACAGATACGCAGTATTTT. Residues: CATTQGTSGLTDTQYF.

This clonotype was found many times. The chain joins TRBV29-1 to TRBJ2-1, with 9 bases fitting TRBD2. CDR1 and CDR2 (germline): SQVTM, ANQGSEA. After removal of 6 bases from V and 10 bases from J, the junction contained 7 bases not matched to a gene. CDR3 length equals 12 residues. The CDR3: CSVRREGLEQFF. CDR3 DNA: TGCAGCGTCAGGCGGGAGGGCCTGGAGCAGTTCTTC.

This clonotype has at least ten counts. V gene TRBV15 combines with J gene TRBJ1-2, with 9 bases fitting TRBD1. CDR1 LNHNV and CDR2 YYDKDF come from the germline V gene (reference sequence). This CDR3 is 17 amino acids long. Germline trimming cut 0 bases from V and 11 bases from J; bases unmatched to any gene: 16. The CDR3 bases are TGTGCCACCAGCAGAGATTACAGATCGGGACAGGGTGAGGGGTACACCTTC. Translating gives CATSRDYRSGQGEGYTF.

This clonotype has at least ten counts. The CDR3 bases are TGCGCCAGCAGCTTACGGGAGGGTAGCCCGTCCGCTGAAGCTTTCTTT. Translated, it gives CASSLREGSPSAEAFF. This chain connects TRBV5-1 to TRBJ1-1, with D uncertain. Germline loops: CDR1 SGHRS, CDR2 YFSETQ. With 2 bases removed from V and 6 bases from J, the gap between germline ends came to 20 bases. CDR3 size: 16 residues.

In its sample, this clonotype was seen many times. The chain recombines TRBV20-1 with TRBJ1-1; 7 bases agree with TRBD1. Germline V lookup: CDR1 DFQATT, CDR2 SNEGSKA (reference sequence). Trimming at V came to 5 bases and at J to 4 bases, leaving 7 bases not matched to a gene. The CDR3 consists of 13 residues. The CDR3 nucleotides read TGCAGTGCTGCACGACAGGGTCCCACTGAAGCTTTCTTT. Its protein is CSAARQGPTEAFF.

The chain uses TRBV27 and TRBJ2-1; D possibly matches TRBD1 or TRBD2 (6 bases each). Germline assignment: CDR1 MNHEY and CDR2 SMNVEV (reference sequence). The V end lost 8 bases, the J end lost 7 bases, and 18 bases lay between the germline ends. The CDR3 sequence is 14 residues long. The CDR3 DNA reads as TGTGCCAGCCGGGGGCGGGAACAGGGAAATGAGCAGTTCTTC. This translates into CASRGREQGNEQFF.

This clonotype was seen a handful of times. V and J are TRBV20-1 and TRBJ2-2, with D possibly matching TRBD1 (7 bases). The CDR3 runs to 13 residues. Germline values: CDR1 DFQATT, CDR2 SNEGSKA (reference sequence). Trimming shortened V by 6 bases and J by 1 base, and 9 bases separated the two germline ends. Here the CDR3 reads CSAQGGNTGELFF. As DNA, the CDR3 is TGCAGTGCCCAGGGGGGGAACACCGGGGAGCTGTTTTTT.